The rows below give T cell receptor beta chains drawn from one sample of a study of shared clonotypes between healthy human individuals. This table comes from immunoSEQ multiplex PCR, and its TCRdb copy is limited to in-frame clones, with some not included. The data contain some 490,000 clones, about 78% of them seen just once; the ten biggest clones take up around 11%. The source material was PBMCs. Source of these receptors: a woman between 35 and 50 years old in good health. Some clones in this sample may be carry-over from other donors' samples. CDR3s include the opening cysteine and the closing phenylalanine or tryptophan. The order of the fields is D gene, V gene, J gene, clone size, CDR3 protein, CDR3 DNA. A D gene is named only where the DNA matches it firmly. Size is omitted from some rows. Given values are once, few, many or a class for expanded clones.

>TRBD2|TRBV28|TRBJ2-1|once
CASSSPGAGGPWGSSYNEQFF
TGTGCCAGCAGTTCCCCAGGGGCGGGAGGGCCGTGGGGTAGCTCCTACAATGAGCAGTTCTTC
>NA|TRBV10-3|TRBJ2-3|NA
CAIGDKRTDTQYF
TGTGCCATCGGGGACAAACGCACAGATACGCAGTATTTT
>NA|TRBV13|TRBJ2-3|NA
CASSFAPTTADTQYF
TGTGCCAGCAGCTTTGCCCCCACTACTGCAGATACGCAGTATTTT
>NA|TRBV15|TRBJ1-4|NA
CATSQSLNEKLFF
TGTGCCACCAGCCAGTCCCTTAATGAAAAACTGTTTTTT
>NA|TRBV7-2|TRBJ2-7|few
CASSLTGSFSYEQYF
TGTGCCAGCAGCTTAACGGGGTCATTCTCCTACGAGCAGTACTTC
>TRBD2|TRBV4-1|TRBJ2-3|NA
CASSRDRAPGLAGVDTQYF
TGCGCCAGCAGCCGAGACAGGGCGCCTGGACTAGCGGGAGTAGATACGCAGTATTTT
>TRBD2|TRBV14|TRBJ2-2|NA
CASSQELAGAGELFF
TGTGCCAGCAGCCAAGAACTAGCGGGTGCCGGGGAGCTGTTTTTT
>NA|TRBV7-8|TRBJ2-7|few
CASSLAEGALYEQYF
TGTGCCAGCAGCTTAGCAGAAGGGGCGCTCTACGAGCAGTACTTC
>TRBD1|TRBV10-3|TRBJ2-3|NA
CAISGDRGAGTDTQYF
TGTGCCATCAGCGGAGACAGGGGCGCGGGTACAGATACGCAGTATTTT
>TRBD1|TRBV10-3|TRBJ1-2|NA
CAISDRQGEGGYTF
TGTGCCATCAGTGACCGACAGGGAGAAGGAGGCTACACCTTC
>TRBD2|TRBV4-2|TRBJ2-3|NA
CASSRLAGSTDTQYF
TGTGCCAGCAGCCGACTAGCGGGTTCCACAGATACGCAGTATTTT
>TRBD1|TRBV27|TRBJ1-5|few
CASSLERGTGTQPQHF
TGTGCCAGCAGTTTAGAAAGGGGGACAGGGACTCAGCCCCAGCATTTT
>NA|TRBV28|TRBJ1-6|once
CASSSGTRAYNSPLHF
TGTGCCAGCAGTTCCGGAACCAGGGCCTATAATTCACCCCTCCACTTT
>TRBD2|TRBV7-2|TRBJ2-7|NA
CASSLGSSGYEQYF
TGTGCCAGCAGCTTAGGGTCTAGCGGGTACGAGCAGTACTTC
>NA|TRBV28|TRBJ2-2|NA
CASSPGVRAGELFF
TGTGCCAGCAGTCCCGGGGTGAGAGCCGGGGAGCTGTTTTTT
>NA|TRBV28|TRBJ2-7|NA
CASISGDEIYEQYF
TGTGCCAGCATCTCGGGGGACGAGATATACGAGCAGTACTTC
>TRBD2|TRBV15|TRBJ2-5|NA
CATSRPTGGVLETQYF
TGTGCCACCAGCAGACCCACGGGGGGAGTGCTAGAGACCCAGTACTTC
>NA|TRBV27|TRBJ1-2|NA
CASSSAGYGGYTF
TGTGCCAGCAGTTCAGCAGGGTATGGTGGCTACACCTTC
>TRBD2|TRBV7-8|TRBJ2-5|NA
CASKAGVGEETQYF
TGTGCCAGCAAAGCGGGAGTAGGGGAAGAGACCCAGTACTTC
>NA|TRBV19|TRBJ1-2|NA
CASSPRTPYGYTF
TGTGCCAGTAGTCCCCGGACACCCTATGGCTACACCTTC
>TRBD2|TRBV27|TRBJ2-2|NA
CASSFYTSANTGELFF
TGTGCCAGCAGTTTTTATACTAGCGCGAACACCGGGGAGCTGTTTTTT
>NA|TRBV2|TRBJ2-1|NA
CASRGVTYNEQFF
TGTGCCAGCAGGGGGGTAACCTACAATGAGCAGTTCTTC
>TRBD1|TRBV18|TRBJ1-4|NA
CASSPGTGVGEKLFF
TGTGCCAGCTCACCCGGGACAGGGGTAGGCGAAAAACTGTTTTTT
>TRBD2|TRBV4-2|TRBJ2-3|many
CASSQQREVTDTQYF
TGTGCCAGCAGCCAACAGCGGGAAGTGACAGATACGCAGTATTTT
>TRBD1|TRBV28|TRBJ2-3|NA
CASSFGTGAPQYF
TGTGCCAGCAGTTTCGGTACAGGGGCTCCGCAGTATTTT
>NA|TRBV7-6|TRBJ2-7|NA
CASSYAGGEQYF
TGTGCCAGCAGCTACGCCGGTGGCGAGCAGTACTTC
>TRBD2|TRBV5-1|TRBJ2-3|NA
CASSLVLAGDLDTQYF
TGCGCCAGCAGCTTGGTTCTAGCGGGAGATCTTGATACGCAGTATTTT
>NA|TRBV10-3|TRBJ2-5|NA
CAISENGETQYF
TGTGCCATCAGTGAGAACGGTGAGACCCAGTACTTC
>TRBD1|TRBV19|TRBJ1-2|NA
CASSRKDRGSPYGYTF
TGTGCCAGTAGTCGTAAGGACAGGGGATCTCCATATGGCTACACCTTC
>NA|TRBV28|TRBJ1-3|NA
CASSSPESGLAGNTIYF
TGTGCCAGCAGTTCCCCGGAGTCGGGGCTCGCTGGAAACACCATATATTTT
>TRBD1|TRBV5-6|TRBJ2-7|NA
CASSSRQGLYEQYF
TGTGCCAGCAGCTCCCGACAGGGTCTCTACGAGCAGTACTTC
>TRBD1|TRBV30|TRBJ1-4|once
CAWTIGTGGNEKLFF
TGTGCCTGGACCATCGGGACAGGGGGGAATGAAAAACTGTTTTTT
>NA|TRBV18|TRBJ2-5|NA
CASSLQETQYF
TGTGCCAGCTCACTCCAAGAGACCCAGTACTTC
>NA|TRBV18|TRBJ1-4|NA
CASSPRTDREKLFF
TGTGCCAGCTCACCCCGGACAGACCGCGAAAAACTGTTTTTT
>NA|TRBV29-1|TRBJ2-2|NA
CSVGSPLGTGELFF
TGCAGCGTTGGAAGTCCACTCGGGACCGGGGAGCTGTTTTTT
>NA|TRBV5-6|TRBJ2-5|NA
CASSEDNGETQYF
TGTGCCAGCAGCGAGGACAATGGGGAGACCCAGTACTTC
>NA|TRBV19|TRBJ2-5|NA
CASSPGGLQTQYF
TGTGCCAGTAGTCCAGGGGGACTTCAGACCCAGTACTTC
>NA|TRBV7-2|TRBJ2-2|NA
CASSLARLAGELFF
TGTGCCAGCAGCTTAGCGCGCCTAGCAGGAGAGCTGTTTTTT
>NA|TRBV11-2|TRBJ2-7|NA
CASSLSSGVDYEQYF
TGTGCCAGCAGCTTAAGCTCAGGAGTCGACTACGAGCAGTACTTC
>NA|TRBV4-1|TRBJ2-6|NA
CASSSPAASGANVLTF
TGCGCCAGCAGCTCGCCGGCGGCCTCTGGGGCCAACGTCCTGACTTTC
>NA|TRBV10-2|TRBJ1-3|NA
CASSTSGAGNTIYF
TGCGCCAGCAGTACCTCAGGGGCTGGAAACACCATATATTTT
>NA|TRBV6-1|TRBJ1-2|NA
CASTQQGSGYTF
TGTGCCAGCACCCAACAAGGTTCTGGCTACACCTTC
>NA|TRBV6-5|TRBJ2-7|NA
CASSYGGHEQYF
TGTGCCAGCAGTTACGGCGGCCACGAGCAGTACTTC
>NA|TRBV5-1|TRBJ2-1|NA
CASSLDPGSIYEQFF
TGCGCCAGCAGCTTGGATCCAGGGAGCATCTATGAGCAGTTCTTC
>TRBD2|TRBV7-9|TRBJ2-2|NA
CASSLGGSSTGELFF
TGTGCCAGCAGCTTGGGCGGGAGCAGCACCGGGGAGCTGTTTTTT
>NA|TRBV25-1|TRBJ2-7|NA
CASRGRGGDYEQYF
TGTGCCAGCAGGGGCAGGGGCGGCGACTACGAGCAGTACTTC
>TRBD1|TRBV7-9|TRBJ2-6|NA
CASRKGQGNVLTF
TGTGCCAGCAGAAAAGGACAGGGAAACGTCCTGACTTTC
>NA|TRBV23-1|TRBJ2-7|many
CASIEGIPYEQYF
TGCGCCAGCATTGAAGGGATCCCCTACGAGCAGTACTTC
>NA|TRBV2|TRBJ1-2|NA
CASRPDRDGYTF
TGTGCCAGCAGACCCGACAGAGATGGCTACACCTTC
>TRBD1|TRBV5-1|TRBJ1-4|NA
CASSLGQGPSEKLFF
TGCGCCAGCAGCTTGGGACAGGGACCTAGTGAAAAACTGTTTTTT
>TRBD2|TRBV4-2|TRBJ2-5|once
CASSQYATSGNQETQYF
TGTGCCAGCAGCCAATATGCTACTAGCGGGAACCAAGAGACCCAGTACTTC
>NA|TRBV2|TRBJ1-2|NA
CASSARAEIYGYTF
TGTGCCAGCAGTGCCAGGGCCGAAATCTATGGCTACACCTTC
>NA|TRBV11-2|TRBJ2-3|NA
CASSQWGEFSTDTQYF
TGTGCCAGCAGCCAATGGGGGGAATTTAGCACAGATACGCAGTATTTT
>NA|TRBV6-5|TRBJ1-2|NA
CASSPEWGGGYGYTF
TGTGCCAGCAGTCCCGAGTGGGGGGGCGGCTATGGCTACACCTTC
>NA|TRBV7-9|TRBJ1-1|NA
CASSLVVNTEAFF
TGTGCCAGCAGCTTAGTGGTCAACACTGAAGCTTTCTTT
>TRBD2|TRBV2|TRBJ2-1|NA
CASSLAGDNEQFF
TGTGCCAGCAGCCTAGCGGGAGACAATGAGCAGTTCTTC
>NA|TRBV2|TRBJ2-5|NA
CASKSGTILQETQYF
TGTGCCAGCAAGTCTGGGACCATCCTTCAAGAGACCCAGTACTTC